The T cell receptor beta chain described here comes from a study of blood T cell repertoires in COVID-19. Profiled with immunoSEQ multiplex PCR; TCRdb holds only in-frame clones, not every one. The sample contains around 150,000 clones, less than 85% of which appear only once. Sequences were obtained from peripheral blood. The sequence came from a human donor with acute or convalescent COVID-19. The donor label of this sample is uncertain.

The CDR3 spells CTSSQPTPEAFF. CDR3 sequence (DNA): TGCACCAGCAGCCAACCCACACCCGAAGCTTTCTTT. The chain couples TRBV1 to TRBJ1-1; TRBD1, the table's D call, lacks a check against the DNA. TRBV1 is flagged as a pseudogene. The CDR3 length is 12 residues.